Sequencing of this T cell receptor beta chain was carried out in a study of blood T cell repertoires in COVID-19. Looking at the study overall: T cells, B-cell-depleted T cells, or PBMCs provided the cDNA or gDNA that served as material.

There are 15 residues in the CDR3. The V gene's germline CDR1 is SGDLS and CDR2 YYNGEE. The ends lost 4 bases at V and 1 base at J; junction bases unmatched: 4. Using immunoSEQ multiplex PCR, the repertoire was profiled, and TCRdb retains in-frame clones only, with some absent. The table has some 170,000 clones, around 80% seen once. The sequence was collected from an elderly woman with acute or convalescent COVID-19. The chain has TRBV9 and TRBJ2-1, with 8 bases aligning to TRBD1. The sample taken for sequencing was peripheral blood. Here the CDR3 reads CASSTGTGSYNEQFF. The DNA of the CDR3 is TGTGCCAGCAGCACCGGGACAGGTTCCTACAATGAGCAGTTCTTC. The full variable domain, in which reference TRBV9 and TRBJ2-1 provide the parts outside the CDR3, is DSGVTQTPKHLITATGQRVTLRCSPRSGDLSVYWYQQSLDQGLQFLIQYYNGEERAKGNILERFSAQQFPDLHSELNLSSLELGDSALYFCASSTGTGSYNEQFFGPGTRLTVL.